This T cell receptor beta chain was profiled in a study of glioma-infiltrating T cells. In the case of this clonotype: The antigen remains unidentified.

The germline V gene encodes CDR1 SGHTA and CDR2 FQGNSA. V gave up 1 base and J gave up 1 base, with 7 bases separating them. The CDR3 has 15 residues. Using RNA template, CDR3s of TCR alpha and beta were amplified with iRepertoire arm-PCR. TCRdb called the multiplex PCR reads again in MiXCR, with one record for every CDR3 protein. The sample comprises about 99,000 distinct CDR3 sequences, around 29% of which are singletons, and about 40% rests with the top ten. General study results and limits: Tissue and blood shared very few CDR3 sequences. Above-expected tissue-blood divergence occurred in all gliomas, most in low-grade ones.

This TCR came from a human donor with low-grade glioma or glioblastoma, undergoing nonglioma brain surgery, or in good health (not recorded which). The chain is built from TRBV7-2 and TRBJ2-2; possibly TRBD1 for D (6 bases). The material sequenced was glioma tissue, nonneoplastic brain tissue, or PBMCs (not recorded which). The DNA of the CDR3 is TGTGCCAGCAGCTTAGGGGGACAGAACACCGGGGAGCTGTTTTTT. Residues: CASSLGGQNTGELFF.